This is a list of T cell receptor beta chains from one sample in a study of tumor and adjacent non-tumor tissue in lung cancer. TCRdb reprocessed the multiplex PCR reads with MiXCR, giving one entry per CDR3 protein. This sample yields about 44,000 distinct CDR3 sequences, of which approximately 59% are seen a single time; 15% to 20% belongs to the top ten. Sequencing input: distant non-tumor lung tissue. Receptor source: a woman in her thirties or forties with non-small cell lung cancer. CDR3s include the opening cysteine and the closing phenylalanine or tryptophan. Fields, in order: D gene, clone size, J gene, V gene, CDR3 length, CDR3 DNA, CDR3 protein. The D gene is left open where the match is weak. Clone size, where shown, is once, few, many, or a class for clones that have expanded.

d_gene: -
abundance: -
j_gene: TRBJ1-1
v_gene: TRBV4-1
len: 16
CDR3nt: TGCGCCAGCACCCAAGTATTGGGATTCCCGGGCACTGAAGCATTCTTT
CDR3aa: CASTQVLGFPGTEAFF

d_gene: -
abundance: few
j_gene: TRBJ1-5
v_gene: TRBV12-3/TRBV12-4
len: 15
CDR3nt: TGTACCAGCAGTTTTAAAGGGGACATTAATCAGCCCCAGCATTTT
CDR3aa: CTSSFKGDINQPQHF

d_gene: -
abundance: many
j_gene: TRBJ2-3
v_gene: TRBV29-1
len: 13
CDR3nt: TGCAGCGTTGATATCAGGAGCACAGATACGCAGTATTTT
CDR3aa: CSVDIRSTDTQYF

d_gene: TRBD2
abundance: -
j_gene: TRBJ2-2
v_gene: TRBV11-1
len: 17
CDR3nt: TGTGCTAGCAGCCTAAATATCCTAGCGGGAGCAGCCGGGGAGCTGTTTTTT
CDR3aa: CASSLNILAGAAGELFF

d_gene: -
abundance: -
j_gene: TRBJ2-3
v_gene: TRBV11-2
len: 14
CDR3nt: TGTGTCAGCAGCTTAGTTGGGAGCACAGTTACACAGTATTTT
CDR3aa: CVSSLVGSTVTQYF

d_gene: -
abundance: few
j_gene: TRBJ2-5
v_gene: TRBV5-6
len: 14
CDR3nt: TGTGCCAGCAGCTTGATAGGTCACGAAGAGACCCAGTACTTC
CDR3aa: CASSLIGHEETQYF

d_gene: -
abundance: many
j_gene: TRBJ2-1
v_gene: TRBV5-1
len: 14
CDR3nt: TGCGCCAGCATCCCGGGAGAGACCTACAATGAGCAGTTCTTC
CDR3aa: CASIPGETYNEQFF

d_gene: -
abundance: few
j_gene: TRBJ2-3
v_gene: TRBV20-1
len: 12
CDR3nt: TGCAGTGCTAGTGGGGACCCGGATACGCAGTATTTT
CDR3aa: CSASGDPDTQYF

d_gene: -
abundance: -
j_gene: TRBJ1-1
v_gene: TRBV6-5
len: 13
CDR3nt: TGTGCTAGCAGTTACTCTCGTCAGGGCGAAACTTTCTTT
CDR3aa: CASSYSRQGETFF

d_gene: TRBD2
abundance: -
j_gene: TRBJ2-1
v_gene: TRBV4-2
len: 16
CDR3nt: TGTGCCAGCAGCCAAGATAACATGGGAGTGTCGCGGGAGCAATTCTTC
CDR3aa: CASSQDNMGVSREQFF

d_gene: TRBD1
abundance: many
j_gene: TRBJ1-2
v_gene: TRBV20-1
len: 15
CDR3nt: TGCAGTGCTAGCCAGGGGGGTATGAGTCAGGATGGCTACACCTTC
CDR3aa: CSASQGGMSQDGYTF

d_gene: -
abundance: many
j_gene: TRBJ1-2
v_gene: TRBV4-2
len: 13
CDR3nt: TGTGCCAGCAGCCAGGGGCAGCTCTATGGCTACACCTTC
CDR3aa: CASSQGQLYGYTF

d_gene: TRBD2
abundance: -
j_gene: TRBJ2-1
v_gene: TRBV6-6
len: 17
CDR3nt: TGTGCCAGCAGTGCGACTAGCGGGATGAGCCCCTACAATGAGCAGTTCTTC
CDR3aa: CASSATSGMSPYNEQFF

d_gene: -
abundance: -
j_gene: TRBJ2-3
v_gene: TRBV29-1
len: 13
CDR3nt: TGCAGCGCACGGGACTTTAACACAGATATGCGGTATTTT
CDR3aa: CSARDFNTDMRYF

d_gene: -
abundance: -
j_gene: TRBJ1-4
v_gene: TRBV12-3/TRBV12-4
len: 15
CDR3nt: TGTGCCAGCAGTAGCGGGATAGTTTTCGGTGAAAAACTGTTTTTT
CDR3aa: CASSSGIVFGEKLFF

d_gene: -
abundance: many
j_gene: TRBJ2-5
v_gene: TRBV5-1
len: 13
CDR3nt: TGCGCCAGCAGCCCGCTGCGCGGGGAGACCCAGTACTTC
CDR3aa: CASSPLRGETQYF

d_gene: -
abundance: -
j_gene: TRBJ2-2
v_gene: TRBV5-1
len: 18
CDR3nt: -
CDR3aa: CASSLVGTGASNSGEPFF

d_gene: TRBD2
abundance: -
j_gene: TRBJ2-2
v_gene: TRBV6-5
len: 18
CDR3nt: TGTTCCGGCAGTTACTCGAAGCTAGCGGGGGTTACCACCGGGGAGCTGTTTTTT
CDR3aa: CSGSYSKLAGVTTGELFF

d_gene: -
abundance: -
j_gene: TRBJ2-1
v_gene: TRBV6-2/TRBV6-3
len: 14
CDR3nt: TGTGCCAGCAGCAAGGGGGTGGGTGGGAATGAGCAGTTCTTC
CDR3aa: CASSKGVGGNEQFF

d_gene: TRBD1
abundance: few
j_gene: TRBJ2-5
v_gene: TRBV5-4
len: 14
CDR3nt: TGTGCCAGCAGCCAGACAGGGGACCAAGAGACCCAGCACTTC
CDR3aa: CASSQTGDQETQHF

d_gene: TRBD2
abundance: medium-sized
j_gene: TRBJ2-7
v_gene: TRBV11-2
len: 16
CDR3nt: TGTGCCAGCAGCTTAGAACTAGCGGGAGATAGCAACGAGCAGTACTTC
CDR3aa: CASSLELAGDSNEQYF

d_gene: -
abundance: -
j_gene: TRBJ2-7
v_gene: TRBV4-2
len: 16
CDR3nt: TGTGCCAACAGCCAAGACGCCGCTCCACAGGGATTCGAGCAGTACTTC
CDR3aa: CANSQDAAPQGFEQYF

d_gene: -
abundance: -
j_gene: TRBJ1-2
v_gene: TRBV12-3/TRBV12-4
len: 14
CDR3nt: TGTGCCGGCAGTTTCCTGCCGGAAAACTATGGCTACACCTTC
CDR3aa: CAGSFLPENYGYTF

d_gene: -
abundance: many
j_gene: TRBJ1-5
v_gene: TRBV7-8
len: 16
CDR3nt: TGTGCCAGCACCCAAGGGCCCTGGGGTGACAATCAGCCCCAGCATTTT
CDR3aa: CASTQGPWGDNQPQHF

d_gene: -
abundance: -
j_gene: TRBJ2-1
v_gene: TRBV6-2/TRBV6-3
len: 13
CDR3nt: TGTGTCAGCAGTTACTTGGGATGGGGTGAGCAGTTCTTC
CDR3aa: CVSSYLGWGEQFF

d_gene: TRBD1
abundance: -
j_gene: TRBJ2-7
v_gene: TRBV30
len: 15
CDR3nt: TGTGCCTGGAGTGTGAAGGGACAGGGGCCCTACGAGCAGTACTTC
CDR3aa: CAWSVKGQGPYEQYF

d_gene: TRBD2
abundance: many
j_gene: TRBJ2-1
v_gene: TRBV24-1
len: 13
CDR3nt: TGTGCCACCAGGCCTAGCGGGTACAATGAGCAGTTCTTC
CDR3aa: CATRPSGYNEQFF

d_gene: TRBD2
abundance: many
j_gene: TRBJ2-1
v_gene: TRBV29-1
len: 14
CDR3nt: TGCAGCGTTGAGGTAGCGGGAGGGATCAATGAGCAGTTCTTC
CDR3aa: CSVEVAGGINEQFF

d_gene: -
abundance: -
j_gene: TRBJ2-7
v_gene: TRBV11-2
len: 16
CDR3nt: TGTGCAAGCAGCTTAGGTCCCCAGGGACGGGCCTACGAGCAGTACTTC
CDR3aa: CASSLGPQGRAYEQYF

d_gene: TRBD1
abundance: -
j_gene: TRBJ1-5
v_gene: TRBV6-6
len: 12
CDR3nt: TGTGCAAACAGACAGGGTGGGCAGCCCCAGCATTTT
CDR3aa: CANRQGGQPQHF

d_gene: -
abundance: many
j_gene: TRBJ2-3
v_gene: TRBV13
len: 13
CDR3nt: TGTGCCAGCGCCTCCGAGGGGACAGATACGCAGTATTTT
CDR3aa: CASASEGTDTQYF

d_gene: -
abundance: many
j_gene: TRBJ2-2
v_gene: TRBV30
len: 14
CDR3nt: TGTGCCTGGAGTGAAAGGGTGGAAACCGGGGAGCTGTTTTTT
CDR3aa: CAWSERVETGELFF

d_gene: -
abundance: -
j_gene: TRBJ1-3
v_gene: TRBV30
len: 13
CDR3nt: TGTGCCTGGGGTCGGAACTCTGGAAACACCATATATTTT
CDR3aa: CAWGRNSGNTIYF

d_gene: TRBD2
abundance: -
j_gene: TRBJ2-7
v_gene: TRBV6-2/TRBV6-3
len: 15
CDR3nt: TGTACCAGCAACCCAGGACTAGCGGGAGAACACGAGCAGTACTTC
CDR3aa: CTSNPGLAGEHEQYF

d_gene: TRBD1
abundance: -
j_gene: TRBJ2-3
v_gene: TRBV11-2
len: 15
CDR3nt: TGTGCCAGCAGCCCGCTCACAGGGGGCACTGATACGCAGTATTTT
CDR3aa: CASSPLTGGTDTQYF

d_gene: TRBD1
abundance: medium-sized
j_gene: TRBJ1-2
v_gene: TRBV6-5
len: 16
CDR3nt: TGTGCCAGCAGTTACTCGTCGGGACAGGGTCTAAATGGCTACACCTTC
CDR3aa: CASSYSSGQGLNGYTF

d_gene: -
abundance: few
j_gene: TRBJ1-4
v_gene: TRBV20-1
len: 14
CDR3nt: TGCAGTGCTACCCCGACAGGTTCTAATGAAAAACTGTTTTTT
CDR3aa: CSATPTGSNEKLFF

d_gene: -
abundance: -
j_gene: TRBJ2-5
v_gene: TRBV30
len: 13
CDR3nt: TGTGCCTGGAGCACACTCCCGCGGGCGGACCGGTACTTC
CDR3aa: CAWSTLPRADRYF

d_gene: -
abundance: few
j_gene: TRBJ2-5
v_gene: TRBV29-1
len: 15
CDR3nt: TGCAGCGATGAAGATGGAAAGGGGCTCCAAGAGACCCAGTACTTC
CDR3aa: CSDEDGKGLQETQYF

d_gene: -
abundance: -
j_gene: TRBJ1-4
v_gene: TRBV28
len: 13
CDR3nt: TGTGCCAGCTGTGAAGGGTTTAATGAAAAACTGTTTTTT
CDR3aa: CASCEGFNEKLFF